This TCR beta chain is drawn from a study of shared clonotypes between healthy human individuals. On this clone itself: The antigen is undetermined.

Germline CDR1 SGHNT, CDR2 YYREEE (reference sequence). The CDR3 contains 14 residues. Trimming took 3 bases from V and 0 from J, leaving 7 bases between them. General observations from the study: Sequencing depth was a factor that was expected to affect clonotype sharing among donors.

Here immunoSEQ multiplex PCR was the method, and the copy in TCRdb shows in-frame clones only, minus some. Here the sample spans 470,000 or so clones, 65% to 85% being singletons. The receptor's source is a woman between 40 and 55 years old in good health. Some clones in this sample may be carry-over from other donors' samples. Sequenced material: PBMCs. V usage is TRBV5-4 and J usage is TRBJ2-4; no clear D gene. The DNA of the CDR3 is TGTGCCAGCAGCTCCAAAGTAGCCAAAAACATTCAGTACTTC. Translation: CASSSKVAKNIQYF.